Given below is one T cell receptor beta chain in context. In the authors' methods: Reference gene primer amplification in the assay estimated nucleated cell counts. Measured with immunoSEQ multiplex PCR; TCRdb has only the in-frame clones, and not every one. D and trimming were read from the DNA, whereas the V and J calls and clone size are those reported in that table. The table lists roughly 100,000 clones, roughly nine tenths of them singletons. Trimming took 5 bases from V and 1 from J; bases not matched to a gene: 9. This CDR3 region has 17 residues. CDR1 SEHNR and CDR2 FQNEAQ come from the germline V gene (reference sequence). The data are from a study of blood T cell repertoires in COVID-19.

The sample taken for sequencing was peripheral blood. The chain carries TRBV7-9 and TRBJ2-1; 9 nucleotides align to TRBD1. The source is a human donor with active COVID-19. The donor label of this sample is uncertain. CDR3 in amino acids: CASSKDRGLLSYNEQFF. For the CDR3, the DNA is TGTGCCAGCAGCAAGGACAGGGGACTCCTTTCCTACAATGAGCAGTTCTTC.